The TCR beta chain under discussion was sequenced for a study of shared clonotypes between healthy human individuals. General study results and limits: When compared with the clonotypes that were shared by all four sorted-subset donors, the non-shared clonotypes turned out to have lower generation probabilities. Even with large depth, rarefaction showed that sorted-subset sequencing was incomplete. Across subsets, estimated richness was generally greater for naive than for memory populations.

As concerns this clone: Its antigen is still unknown.

Germline CDR1 reads GTSNPN; CDR2 reads SVGIG (reference sequence). CDR3 length equals 12 residues. Trimming shortened V by 5 bases and J by 0 bases, and 7 bases separated the two germline ends. TCRdb's table, derived via immunoSEQ multiplex PCR, lists solely in-frame clones and lacks some. The sample gives more than 2 million clones, roughly 95% of which show up once; approximately 0.13% is in the top ten. The receptor's source is a man between 18 and 35 years old in good health. Sequenced: naive CD4+ T cells sorted from blood. Subset here: CD45RA+ positively selected. The J gene is TRBJ1-2, the V gene TRBV30; D is possibly TRBD1 (5 bases). The CDR3 is CAWWGTNYGYTF. For the CDR3, the DNA is TGTGCCTGGTGGGGGACTAACTATGGCTACACCTTC.